This T cell receptor (beta chain) was sequenced during a study of blood T cells in healthy people across ages. This clonotype was counted between two and nine times. The CDR3 extends over 15 amino acids. Germline CDR1 reads SGHTA; CDR2 reads FQGNSA. Unmatched junction bases numbered 6, after V lost 5 bases and J lost 2 bases. The second PCR ran roughly 7 to 11 cycles with a sample-barcoded 5' primer and J-beta primers. Each CDR3 protein is one row after TCRdb ran MiXCR on the 5' RACE reads. The sample has roughly 550,000 distinct CDR3 sequences, approximately 25% seen once; the top ten hold approximately 10%. Each of the donors had 9 to 10 milliliters of peripheral blood drawn into EDTA-treated Vacutainer tubes. The same sample was also used in a study of T cells of mothers and their children. That paper adds: Researchers put all of the extracted RNA into cDNA synthesis, using roughly 1.5 ug per 15 ul.

The TCR sequence derives from a boy younger than 18 in good health. The sequencing sample was made of blood. The rearrangement joins TRBV7-2 to TRBJ2-5; 9 bases match TRBD1. The CDR3 sequence: CASSPTGGGQETQYF. In nucleotides, the CDR3 is TGTGCCAGCAGCCCGACAGGGGGAGGGCAAGAGACCCAGTACTTC.